This T cell receptor (beta chain) was retrieved from a study of control samples from healthy donors and cancer patients. TCRdb's copy holds only in-frame clones and misses some; the assay was immunoSEQ multiplex PCR. The sample yields 350,000 to 450,000 clones, over 75% seen once. The sequence was obtained from a man aged 35 to 55 with head and neck cancer. The sequencing input was PBMCs.

CDR3 nucleotides: TGTGCCAGCTCGGCGCAGGGAACAGATACGCAGTATTTT. This encodes CASSAQGTDTQYF. The V gene is TRBV7-3, the J gene TRBJ2-3, with D perhaps TRBD1 (5 bases). Trimming cost V 8 bases and J 3 bases, with 12 bases left between them. The CDR3 spans 13 residues. Germline loops: CDR1 SGHTA, CDR2 FQGTGA.